This T cell receptor beta chain was recorded in a study of identical twins (dated by TCRdb to 2016 to 2017). About the study as a whole: TCR alpha and beta repertoires from monozygotic twins, unrelated adults of various ages and cord blood were deep-sequenced to test whether fetal clonotypes persist. To rule out contamination, replicate twin experiments were performed at different times with different library preparation protocols. What the study reported, not specific to this receptor: In monozygotic twins, out-of-frame TCR alpha sharing was systematically underestimated by recombination models, although the models agreed with sharing between unrelated individuals. Zero-insertion analyses could be partly confounded by invariant T cells such as MAIT and iNKT, although diverse VJ usage argued against such confounding for most clonotypes. Fewer insertions were carried by abundant cord blood beta clonotypes; a weaker similar trend was observed in young adult naive repertoires, while no such trend was observed in memory repertoires. Compared with coincidental sharing between unrelated individuals, out-of-frame TCR alpha sequences shared between twins showed an excess of sequences with low generation probability. Excess twin sharing in beta out-of-frame sequences was weaker because fewer shared sequences lowered the signal-to-noise ratio. Because the same donors could not be followed over many years, the conclusions depended on cross-sectional statistical analysis.

V gives up 6 bases and J gives up 3 bases, and the segment between their germline ends measures 12 bases. For CDR1 and CDR2, the germline V gene lists MNHEY and SVGEGT. The CDR3 holds 14 amino acids from the cysteine to the phenylalanine. Of the read, only the CDR3 DNA is kept; its 42 bases are in frame from base 1. Only healthy Caucasian donors were included. The twin cohort comprised three pairs of female monozygotic twins, all aged about 18 to 29 years. Peripheral blood mononuclear cells were the source from which RNA for the TCR libraries was isolated. This clonotype was counted between two and nine times. Its target antigen remains unknown. No qualities accompany the bases; no much larger clone lies one base away. Libraries were prepared through 5' RACE. Sequenced using an Illumina HiSeq 2000. A universal primer binding site was added through template switching, and the final cDNA carried a unique molecular identifier so that TCR cDNA molecules could be counted accurately. First-strand cDNA for TCR alpha and beta chains was synthesized from specific primers in the conserved constant-segment region. To control for contamination, every cDNA library carried two barcodes: a SMART-Mk sample barcode plus Illumina barcodes. TruSeq adapter sequences along with Illumina sample barcodes were introduced in two successive PCR steps. The Illumina HiSeq platform was used with custom primers to sequence TCR alpha and beta cDNA libraries. The authors' pipeline ran thus. MiGEC was used to process raw reads and extract unique molecular identifiers, and MiXCR was used to find CDR3 positions. For each individual, recombination models were inferred using an EM algorithm with the repgenHMM and IGoR tools. Shared clonotype analysis was performed with the tcR package in R, normalizing sharing by the product of cloneset sizes. To study raw recombination without the effects of thymic and clonal selection, out-of-frame nonproductive sequences were analyzed. TCRdb applied fastp at Q25 and MiXCR to the public reads, then kept only in-frame beta chains. When rows share a CDR3 protein, they turn into one entry using the most common DNA and genes. The V and J calls reflect TCRdb's pipeline rather than the authors' work. The sample table shows 650,000 to 800,000 distinct CDR3 sequences, and 8.6% are seen once. The top ten hold 0.98% of the sample.

This sample also appeared in a second study, on yellow fever vaccine responses in identical twins. The second study reports: According to the authors, in identical twins the way T cells responded to vaccination appeared partly convergent and partly personalized. In the study, vaccine-responding T cell clones were precisely tracked in identical twins.

Specimen: PBMCs. The TCR comes from a woman under 30 in good health. The chain uses TRBV6-2 or TRBV6-3 and TRBJ1-5; TRBD1 is possibly the D segment (6 matching bases). The sequenced DNA is TGTGCCAGCAGGCCCCCGGGGGCCAATCAGCCCCAGCATTTT. Its translation is CASRPPGANQPQHF.